This T cell receptor beta chain was observed in a study of T-cell memory formation after mild COVID-19. One entry per CDR3 protein results from TCRdb running MiXCR on the 5' RACE reads. The sample lists 180,000 or so distinct CDR3 sequences, around 10% occurring once. Trimming removed 1 base from V and 0 bases from J, with 6 bases in between. The length of the CDR3 is 14 residues. Germline-derived CDR1 and CDR2 are ENHRY and SYGVKD. The source is a man aged 18 to 35 who had mild COVID-19 (a few samples of this study predate the infection). Cell type and time point are not known. This chain joins TRBV10-3 and TRBJ1-1; maybe TRBD1 (6 bases). Sequencing was done on a sample of PBMCs or a T cell subset sorted from them (not recorded which). CDR3 in DNA: TGTGCCATCAGTGAGTACAGGGTGAACACTGAAGCTTTCTTT. Protein sequence: CAISEYRVNTEAFF.